These 9 T cell receptor beta chains were sequenced from one sample in a study of control samples from healthy donors and cancer patients. The assay was immunoSEQ multiplex PCR, and TCRdb's table has in-frame clones only and misses some. The sample shows over 100,000 clones, about nine tenths of them seen only once. The material sequenced was blood. All receptors come from a human donor in good health. The donor label of this sample is uncertain.

In nucleotides, the CDR3 is TGTGCCAGCCCCCCCCCGGGGGGAAGCACAGATACGCAGTATTTT. This encodes CASPPPGGSTDTQYF. The genes are TRBV18 and TRBJ2-3, with TRBD2 matching over 7 bases. CDR3 length: 15 amino acids. J gave up 0 bases and V 8 bases, and 8 bases lay outside the gene matches. CDR1 is KGHSH and CDR2 is LQKENI in the germline V gene.

This clone was picked up many times. The V gene is TRBV15, the J gene TRBJ2-2; 7 bases are shared with TRBD1. This CDR3 spans 13 amino acids. J lost 4 bases, V lost 6 bases, and 2 bases had no gene match. Per germline, CDR1 LNHNV and CDR2 YYDKDF (reference sequence). The chain's CDR3 is CATSDRATGELFF. The CDR3 DNA is TGTGCCACCAGTGACAGGGCCACCGGGGAGCTGTTTTTT.

This clone was detected a few times. The V gene is TRBV10-2, the J gene TRBJ1-1; 9 bases are a match to TRBD1. The CDR3 is 13 residues long. The trim removed 8 bases at V and 9 bases at J, leaving 10 bases unmatched. Germline assignment: CDR1 WSHSY and CDR2 SAAADI. CDR3 in DNA: TGCGCCAGCGGGGACAGGGACCCCCTGAAAGCTTTCTTT. This encodes CASGDRDPLKAFF.

The chain couples TRBV7-2 to TRBJ1-1; D gene uncertain. Trimming shortened V by 2 bases and J by 1 base, and 5 bases separated the two germline ends. The CDR3 loop spans 13 amino acids. Germline lookup yields CDR1 SGHTA and CDR2 FQGNSA. In DNA form, the CDR3 reads TGTGCCAGCAGCTTAACCACGAACACTGAAGCTTTCTTT. It specifies CASSLTTNTEAFF.

The chain joins TRBV24-1 to TRBJ1-2; a possible D gene is TRBD1 (5 bases). CDR1 KGHDR and CDR2 SFDVKD come from the germline V gene. V was shortened by 6 bases and J by 8 bases, with 15 bases between the two germline ends. This CDR3 region has 13 residues. DNA of the CDR3: TGTGCCACCAGTCAGACAGACCGCTACGGCTACACCTTC. Translating gives CATSQTDRYGYTF.

The chain employs TRBV6-5 and TRBJ1-6, with 9 bases that match TRBD1. CDR3 length equals 14 residues. V shed 11 bases and J 11 bases; nucleotides not matched to a gene: 13. CDR1 and CDR2 from the germline V gene are MNHEY and SVGAGI. The CDR3 protein is CASRTGQGRTPLHF. For the CDR3, the DNA is TGTGCCTCCCGAACGGGACAGGGTAGGACACCCCTCCACTTT.

V and J are TRBV7-8 and TRBJ2-3; 14 bases line up with TRBD2. With V trimmed by 3 bases and J by 4 bases, 3 bases remained unmatched. The CDR3 totals 16 residues. Germline CDR1 reads SGHVS; CDR2 reads FQNEAQ. The CDR3 sequence is CASSLGGLAGADTQYF. The CDR3 bases are TGTGCCAGCAGCTTGGGGGGACTAGCGGGAGCAGATACGCAGTATTTT. Combining the CDR3 with reference TRBV7-8 and TRBJ2-3 gives the whole variable domain GAGVSQSPRYKVAKRGQDVALRCDPISGHVSLFWYQQALGQGPEFLTYFQNEAQLDKSGLPSDRFFAERPEGSVSTLKIQRTQQEDSAVYLCASSLGGLAGADTQYFGPGTRLTVL.

The chain has TRBV7-9 and TRBJ2-1, with 12 bases that match TRBD1. Germline values: CDR1 SEHNR, CDR2 FQNEAQ (reference sequence). The CDR3 consists of 18 residues. The junction had 13 bases not matched to a gene; V was cut back by 3 bases and J by 7 bases. The CDR3 spells CASSFRDRGPRGRNEQFF. The CDR3 nucleotides read TGTGCCAGCAGCTTCAGGGACAGGGGGCCCAGGGGGCGGAATGAGCAGTTCTTC.

V and J are TRBV2 and TRBJ2-7; TRBD1 matches at 10 bases. This CDR3 contains 15 residues. CDR1 and CDR2 (germline): SNHLY, FYNNEI. The trim removed 7 bases at V and 2 bases at J, leaving 8 bases unmatched. The CDR3 nucleotides are TGTGCCAGCAATCAGGGGACAGGGGTAACCTACGAGCAGTACTTC. Residues: CASNQGTGVTYEQYF. Combining the CDR3 with reference TRBV2 and TRBJ2-7 gives the whole variable domain EPEVTQTPSHQVTQMGQEVILRCVPISNHLYFYWYRQILGQKVEFLVSFYNNEISEKSEIFDDQFSVERPDGSNFTLKIRSTKLEDSAMYFCASNQGTGVTYEQYFGPGTRLTVT.